These 21 T cell receptor beta chains were all obtained from the same sample, sequenced in a study of CD8+ T cells in alopecia areata (dated by TCRdb to the late 2010s). The sample's time point label, in plain terms: roughly 24 weeks on oral tofacitinib. The treatment or condition label corresponds to: oral pan-JAK inhibitor, 5-10 mg twice daily. Library preparation employed the immunoSEQ multiplex PCR assay. To provide template for TCR sequencing, every sample had RNA extracted and reverse transcribed into cDNA. In TCRdb, the immuneACCESS table is reduced to in-frame sequences with V and J assigned. These tables do not hold every clone; where another copy was compared, an unresolved V gene accounts for under half, and the others remain unexplained. The sample has 170,000 or so clones on record, under 60% of them singletons. Around an eighth of the sample goes to the ten largest clones. The sequencing here drew on CD8+ T cells sorted from blood, taken at week 24, from a patient treated with tofacitinib. These TCRs come from a human donor with alopecia areata.

This chain connects TRBV30 to TRBJ1-1; D remains unclear. V dropped 0 bases and J dropped 3 bases, with 8 bases sitting between them. Germline values: CDR1 GTSNPN, CDR2 SVGIG (reference sequence). The CDR3 loop spans 13 amino acids. The DNA of the CDR3 is TGTGCCTGGAGTGTATATGGGTACACTGAAGCTTTCTTT. It codes for CAWSVYGYTEAFF.

This clone was recorded a few times. Other DNA sequences in this specimen translate into the identical CDR3. The chain carries TRBV20-1 and TRBJ2-5; D not resolved. The CDR3 sequence is 10 residues long. Trimming removed 3 bases at V and 5 bases at J, with 4 bases between. Per germline, CDR1 DFQATT and CDR2 SNEGSKA (reference sequence). DNA of the CDR3: TGCAGTGCTAGCGGGGAGACCCAGTACTTC. This encodes CSASGETQYF.

CDR3 in DNA: TGTGCCAGCAGCAACTCTCGACCACGGAACACCGGGGAGCTGTTTTTT. This translates into CASSNSRPRNTGELFF. The gene calls are TRBV7-8 and TRBJ2-2; unclear D gene. The germline V gene has CDR1 SGHVS and CDR2 FQNEAQ. V shed 5 bases and J shed 1 base, with 14 bases lying between them. The CDR3 totals 16 residues.

This clone has only one observation. The V gene is TRBV2, the J gene TRBJ2-5; perhaps TRBD1 as D (5 bases). The end of the DNA fits TRBJ2-7 better, so the J call may be wrong. Germline V gene lookup returns CDR1 SNHLY and CDR2 FYNNEI. The CDR3 covers 15 residues. CDR3 DNA: TGTGCCAGCAGCGACAGTCTTGGGCCTCGGGACGAGCAGTACTTC. This codes for CASSDSLGPRDEQYF.

Notes on this clone: The same CDR3 also results from other DNA sequences found in this sample. The rearrangement links TRBV4-1 to TRBJ1-1; D is uncertain. The CDR3 extends over 12 amino acids. Germline V gene sequence: CDR1 MGHRA, CDR2 YSYEKL. Between the trimmed V and J ends, which lost 1 base and 3 bases, there was a span of 3 bases. The CDR3 DNA follows: TGCGCCAGCAGCCAAGGCGACACTGAAGCTTTCTTT. Its translation is CASSQGDTEAFF.

This chain joins TRBV30 and TRBJ1-1, with D unresolved. The CDR3 consists of 12 residues. The germline V gene encodes CDR1 GTSNPN and CDR2 SVGIG (reference sequence). Trimming shortened V by 5 bases and J by 3 bases, and 10 bases separated the two germline ends. The CDR3 coding sequence is TGTGCCTGGTCCCCCTGGGACACTGAAGCTTTCTTT. It translates to CAWSPWDTEAFF.

The gene calls are TRBV25-1 and TRBJ2-7; D might be TRBD2 (6 bases). V lost 7 bases, J lost 4 bases, and 14 bases lay in between. The CDR3 is 13 residues long. Germline-derived CDR1 and CDR2 are MGHDK and SYGVNS. CDR3 in amino acids: CASTPGGIYEQYF. The CDR3 region has the DNA TGTGCCAGCACCCCTGGAGGGATATACGAGCAGTACTTC.

The gene calls are TRBV27 and TRBJ1-1; 7 nucleotides line up with TRBD1. The CDR3 is made up of 15 amino acids. Germline values: CDR1 MNHEY, CDR2 SMNVEV (reference sequence). Trimming cost V 5 bases and J 1 base; bases outside gene matches: 7. CDR3 sequence reads: CASSPTGSANTEAFF. The CDR3 DNA sequence: TGTGCCAGCAGTCCGACAGGGTCAGCGAACACTGAAGCTTTCTTT.

The chain recombines TRBV5-1 with TRBJ2-7; 10 nucleotides agree with TRBD2. The CDR3 covers 14 residues. With 2 bases clipped from V and 3 bases from J, the junction kept 2 bases outside the gene matches. Germline CDR1 SGHRS, CDR2 YFSETQ. The CDR3 DNA sequence: TGCGCCAGCAGCTTAACTAGCGGGGACTACGAGCAGTACTTC. This codes for CASSLTSGDYEQYF. Together with reference TRBV5-1 and TRBJ2-7, the CDR3 gives the full variable domain: KAGVTQTPRYLIKTRGQQVTLSCSPISGHRSVSWYQQTPGQGLQFLFEYFSETQRNKGNFPGRFSGRQFSNSRSEMNVSTLELGDSALYLCASSLTSGDYEQYFGPGTRLTVT.

The gene calls are TRBV6-5 and TRBJ2-7; D is undetermined. CDR1 is MNHEY, CDR2 SVGAGI, per germline. The CDR3 totals 13 residues. V lost 0 bases to trimming and J lost 6 bases, with 9 bases between them. The CDR3 nucleotides are TGTGCCAGCAGTTACTCCGGCCGGGTCGAGCAGTACTTC. Protein sequence: CASSYSGRVEQYF.

V gene TRBV29-1 combines with J gene TRBJ2-1; D gene unclear. Looked up from germline, CDR1 is SQVTM and CDR2 is ANQGSEA. The CDR3 is 13 residues long. The germline V and J ends were trimmed by 3 bases and 0 bases, with 6 bases remaining between them. For the CDR3, the DNA is TGCAGCGTTGAGGTTACCTCCTACAATGAGCAGTTCTTC. Protein product: CSVEVTSYNEQFF.

This chain joins TRBV4-1 and TRBJ1-1; D ambiguous. The germline V and J ends were trimmed by 5 bases and 5 bases, with 15 bases remaining between them. The germline V gene has CDR1 MGHRA and CDR2 YSYEKL. The CDR3 has 14 residues. The CDR3 spells CASSLGGVGTEAFF. DNA of the CDR3: TGCGCCAGCAGCTTAGGTGGCGTGGGGACTGAAGCTTTCTTT.

This chain connects TRBV28 to TRBJ1-2; D is ambiguous. V lost 9 bases and J 2 bases, leaving 10 bases between the germline ends. The CDR3 runs 12 residues. CDR1 and CDR2 (germline): MDHEN, SYDVKM. The CDR3 DNA reads TGTGCCAGAGGAGGGAGAAACTATGGCTACACCTTC. It is translated as CARGGRNYGYTF.

V usage is TRBV7-2 and J usage is TRBJ2-7; the D is unclear. The CDR3 extends over 16 amino acids. V shed 1 base and J shed 0 bases, with 13 bases lying between them. Germline CDR1 SGHTA, CDR2 FQGNSA. CDR3 in DNA: TGTGCCAGCAGCTTAGATGGGTTTCCCCTCTCCTACGAGCAGTACTTC. Amino acid sequence: CASSLDGFPLSYEQYF.

The V call is TRBV5-6, the J call TRBJ1-5; D possibly corresponds to TRBD1 (5 bases). V was clipped by 3 bases and J by 5 bases, with 9 bases between them. The germline CDR1 and CDR2 sequences are SGHDT and YYEEEE. The CDR3 has 13 residues. CDR3 sequence reads: CASSWWGDQPQHF. CDR3 bases: TGTGCCAGCAGCTGGTGGGGGGATCAGCCCCAGCATTTT.

V is TRBV11-3 and J is TRBJ2-3; perhaps TRBD2 as D (6 bases). V was shortened by 5 bases and J by 4 bases, with 10 bases between the two germline ends. This CDR3 contains 13 residues. Germline V CDR1 and CDR2: SGHNT, YENEEA. The DNA of the CDR3 is TGTGCCAGCAGCGCCCGACTAGCAGATACGCAGTATTTT. The encoded protein is CASSARLADTQYF.

The rearrangement uses TRBV11-1 and TRBJ1-6; D gene unclear. Trimming took off 5 bases at V and 10 bases at J, with 12 bases between the two ends. In germline, CDR1 is SGHAT, CDR2 FQDESV (reference sequence). CDR3 length: 13 amino acids. Written as DNA, the CDR3 is TGTGCCAGCAGCCATTCGGACCGATCACCCCTCCACTTT. It yields the protein CASSHSDRSPLHF.

The chain is built from TRBV19 and TRBJ1-6; D is undetermined. V was trimmed by 5 bases and J by 10 bases, leaving 12 bases between them. The germline gives CDR1 LNHDA, CDR2 SQIVND (reference sequence). The length of the CDR3 is 13 residues. The CDR3 nucleotides are TGTGCCAGTAGTCTCGGGTCTCGGTCACCCCTCCACTTT. It specifies CASSLGSRSPLHF.

The chain carries TRBV30 and TRBJ1-2; 8 bases are a match to TRBD1. The CDR3 has 14 residues. Trimming removed 3 bases from V and 8 bases from J; junction bases left unmatched: 11. Looked up from germline, CDR1 is GTSNPN and CDR2 is SVGIG (reference sequence). The DNA for the CDR3 is TGTGCCTGGAGCACAGGGGGACCCGCGGGCGGCTACACCTTC. Amino acid sequence: CAWSTGGPAGGYTF.

The chain has TRBV25-1 and TRBJ2-3, with D perhaps TRBD2 (5 bases). Germline assignment: CDR1 MGHDK and CDR2 SYGVNS. The CDR3 runs to 13 residues. V gave up 5 bases and J gave up 4 bases, with 10 bases separating them. Here the CDR3 reads CASSRLGADTQYF. CDR3 DNA sequence: TGTGCCAGCAGTAGACTGGGAGCAGATACGCAGTATTTT.

The chain recombines TRBV25-1 with TRBJ1-2, with a weak D call TRBD1 (5 bases). The V end was cut by 2 bases, the J end by 2 bases, with 9 bases between. The CDR3 consists of 14 residues. Germline V gene sequence: CDR1 MGHDK, CDR2 SYGVNS. CDR3 sequence reads: CASSEIDRNYGYTF. The CDR3 DNA reads as TGTGCCAGCAGTGAAATCGACAGAAACTATGGCTACACCTTC.